One sample yielded the 10 T cell receptor beta chains listed below, sequenced in a study of blood T cell repertoires in COVID-19. Sequenced by immunoSEQ multiplex PCR; TCRdb stores in-frame clones only, minus some. The table includes about 42,000 clones, roughly three quarters detected once. The specimen was peripheral blood. Receptor source: a man at least 80 years old with acute or convalescent COVID-19.

Only a few counts were recorded for this clone. The gene calls are TRBV7-2 and TRBJ1-6; the D gene is possibly TRBD1 (5 bases). V was cut by 5 bases and J by 7 bases, with 15 bases left in between. This CDR3 spans 15 amino acids. Germline CDR1 and CDR2: SGHTA and FQGNSA. CDR3 in amino acids: CASSPLMGPNSPLHF. CDR3 bases: TGTGCCAGCAGCCCCCTAATGGGGCCGAATTCACCCCTCCACTTT.

The chain carries TRBV12-3 or TRBV12-4 and TRBJ2-1; D gene uncertain. Between the trimmed V and J ends, which lost 0 bases and 4 bases, there was a span of 4 bases. The CDR3 extends over 13 amino acids. The CDR3 nucleotides read TGTGCCAGCAGTTTAGCTGCGTACAATGAGCAGTTCTTC. Protein product: CASSLAAYNEQFF.

The chain has TRBV5-1 and TRBJ2-3; TRBD2 matches 7 bases. J was trimmed by 2 bases and V by 3 bases; bases with no gene match: 3. This CDR3 has 14 residues. Germline V gene lookup returns CDR1 SGHRS and CDR2 YFSETQ. Here the CDR3 reads CASSSRLATDTQYF. The CDR3 bases are TGCGCCAGCAGCTCGAGACTAGCCACAGATACGCAGTATTTT.

This chain joins TRBV28 and TRBJ1-1; D gene unclear. This CDR3 comprises 15 residues. Trimming cost V 6 bases and J 1 base, with 15 bases left between them. Germline loops: CDR1 MDHEN, CDR2 SYDVKM. The CDR3 protein is CASRPSGLTNTEAFF. Here the CDR3 DNA reads TGTGCCAGCAGGCCCTCCGGACTCACGAACACTGAAGCTTTCTTT.

The rearrangement uses TRBV7-3 and TRBJ2-2; TRBD2 aligns across 8 bases. CDR1 is SGHTA, CDR2 FQGTGA, per germline. The V segment lost 5 bases and the J segment 4 bases; nucleotides outside the gene matches: 3. This CDR3 is 14 amino acids long. The CDR3 region is CASSLGTSTGELFF. The CDR3 DNA sequence: TGTGCCAGCAGCCTTGGGACTAGCACCGGGGAGCTGTTTTTT.

This clone appeared a few times. This chain joins TRBV5-1 and TRBJ2-5; D is perhaps TRBD2 (6 bases). The CDR3 is made up of 13 amino acids. Germline CDR1 is SGHRS and CDR2 is YFSETQ. Trimming removed 0 bases at V and 4 bases at J, with 7 bases between. The CDR3 is CASSLGAGETQYF. The CDR3 nucleotides read TGCGCCAGCAGCTTGGGAGCGGGAGAGACCCAGTACTTC.

The chain is built from TRBV6-1 and TRBJ1-1; D is possibly TRBD1 (5 bases). CDR1 and CDR2 (germline): MNHNS, SASEGT. The V end was cut by 2 bases, the J end by 11 bases, with 15 bases between. The CDR3 has 13 residues. The CDR3 nucleotides read TGTGCCAGCAGTGAACTAGGGGCTTTAATTGCTTTCTTT. This gives the protein CASSELGALIAFF.

This clone was detected once. The chain joins TRBV7-8 to TRBJ1-1, with a possible D match to TRBD1 (5 bases). Germline values: CDR1 SGHVS, CDR2 FQNEAQ. Trimming pared 5 bases from V and 0 bases from J, leaving 13 bases between. The CDR3 runs to 15 residues. This chain's CDR3 is CASSTRTDMNTEAFF. For the CDR3, the DNA is TGTGCCAGCAGCACCCGGACGGACATGAACACTGAAGCTTTCTTT.

The chain uses TRBV6-6 and TRBJ1-1, with D possibly being TRBD1 (5 bases). V lost 6 bases, J lost 4 bases, and 15 bases lay in between. The germline gives CDR1 MNHNY, CDR2 SVGAGI (reference sequence). The CDR3 totals 14 residues. The chain's CDR3 is CASRHTGGTTEAFF. The CDR3 DNA reads TGTGCCAGCAGGCATACAGGCGGAACCACTGAAGCTTTCTTT.

J is TRBJ1-6 and V is TRBV18; 10 bases agree with TRBD1. The CDR3 runs to 16 residues. The trim removed 3 bases at V and 9 bases at J, leaving 8 bases unmatched. Germline CDR1 KGHSH, CDR2 LQKENI. Written as DNA, the CDR3 is TGTGCCAGCTCACCTGCGACAGGGGGCTCGGGTTCACCCCTCCACTTT. Amino acids: CASSPATGGSGSPLHF.